This T cell receptor (beta chain) was identified in a study of beta chain features in type 1 diabetes. Overall study findings and caveats: Type 1 diabetes patients had TCRB CDR3s that were shorter (moderately but significantly so) in all four CD4+ subsets.

To note about this clone: Its target is not known.

All of the isolated RNA was reverse transcribed, so expressed TCRB transcripts were sequenced. Assay: immunoSEQ multiplex PCR; the TCRdb copy retains only in-frame clones and omits some. Of 150,000 to 200,000 clones listed, approximately 8% are singletons. Germline CDR1 is MNHNY and CDR2 is SVGAGI (reference sequence). The CDR3 consists of 14 residues. Trimming took 2 bases from V and 2 from J, leaving 10 bases between them. V is TRBV6-6 and J is TRBJ2-7; D possibly corresponds to TRBD2 (6 bases). This clonotype originated in a man aged 18 to 35 with type 1 diabetes. Sequences were obtained from central memory CD4+ T cells from blood. The CDR3 loop reads CASSYAGNTYEQYF. DNA for the CDR3: TGTGCCAGCAGTTACGCGGGGAATACCTACGAGCAGTACTTC.